This is a list of T cell receptor beta chains from one sample in a study of OX40 agonist ivuxolimab in advanced cancers. Sequencing was performed with immunoSEQ multiplex PCR; in TCRdb, only in-frame clones are kept and a portion is missing. The table records 60,000 to 75,000 clones, 80% to 95% of them present only once. The material was CD4+ or CD8+ T cells sorted from blood, obtained in a trial of the OX40 agonist ivuxolimab. Receptors were obtained from an adult with an advanced solid tumor such as melanoma, head and neck, liver or kidney cancer. The CDR3 runs from the conserved cysteine through the conserved F or W. D genes are given only for firm matches. Clone size, where shown, is once, few, many, or a class for clones that have expanded.

V gene: TRBV15
D gene: TRBD2
clone size: .
J gene: TRBJ2-3
CDR3 DNA: TGTGCCACCAGCAGAGTTCTAGCGGGAGGACCCACAGATACGCAGTATTTT
CDR3 protein: CATSRVLAGGPTDTQYF

V gene: TRBV10-1
D gene: TRBD2
clone size: .
J gene: TRBJ2-5
CDR3 DNA: TGCGCCAGCAGTGAGTCGGCTAGCGGGAGGGCCAGAGGGCGGACCCAGTACTTC
CDR3 protein: CASSESASGRARGRTQYF

V gene: TRBV4-1
D gene: TRBD1
clone size: once
J gene: TRBJ2-7
CDR3 DNA: TGCGCCAGCAGCCAAGAACACAGGGGCTCGGGCGAGCAGTACTTC
CDR3 protein: CASSQEHRGSGEQYF

V gene: TRBV27
D gene: TRBD1
clone size: .
J gene: TRBJ2-2
CDR3 DNA: TGTGCCAGCAGTCCCCAAGGACAGGGGAGGACCGGGGAGCTGTTTTTT
CDR3 protein: CASSPQGQGRTGELFF

V gene: TRBV4-1
D gene: .
clone size: .
J gene: TRBJ2-1
CDR3 DNA: TGCGCCAGTTTAGGGGATGAGCAGTTCTTC
CDR3 protein: CASLGDEQFF

V gene: TRBV6-1
D gene: .
clone size: .
J gene: TRBJ1-5
CDR3 DNA: TGTGCCAGCAGTGAAAGCCGGGGTCAGCCCCAGCATTTT
CDR3 protein: CASSESRGQPQHF

V gene: TRBV15
D gene: TRBD1
clone size: .
J gene: TRBJ1-4
CDR3 DNA: TGTGCCACCAGCAGAGATTTGGGACAGGCCAATGAAAAACTGTTTTTT
CDR3 protein: CATSRDLGQANEKLFF

V gene: TRBV2
D gene: .
clone size: .
J gene: TRBJ2-7
CDR3 DNA: TGTGCCGCCAGCAGTTGGGAAGGGCAGGGCTACGAGCAGTACTTC
CDR3 protein: CAASSWEGQGYEQYF

V gene: TRBV7-6
D gene: TRBD2
clone size: .
J gene: TRBJ2-5
CDR3 DNA: TGTGCCAGCAGCCCCCGACTAGCGGGAGGGCCCGTAGAGACCCAGTACTTC
CDR3 protein: CASSPRLAGGPVETQYF

V gene: TRBV15
D gene: .
clone size: .
J gene: TRBJ1-3
CDR3 DNA: TGTGCCACCAGCAGAGGACACGAAGGACTCGGAAACACCATATATTTT
CDR3 protein: CATSRGHEGLGNTIYF

V gene: TRBV6-1
D gene: .
clone size: .
J gene: TRBJ2-7
CDR3 DNA: TGTGCCAGCACACCGCGGGACGGCAGCTCCTACGAGCAGTACTTC
CDR3 protein: CASTPRDGSSYEQYF

V gene: TRBV7-6
D gene: .
clone size: once
J gene: TRBJ2-5
CDR3 DNA: TGTGCCAGCAGCTCATCCCTAGACCTGGAGACCCAGTACTTC
CDR3 protein: CASSSSLDLETQYF

V gene: TRBV6-1
D gene: .
clone size: .
J gene: TRBJ2-7
CDR3 DNA: TGTGCCAGCAGTGAACTCCCAGGGACGGGGGAGCAGTACTTC
CDR3 protein: CASSELPGTGEQYF

V gene: TRBV4-1
D gene: TRBD1
clone size: .
J gene: TRBJ1-1
CDR3 DNA: TGCGCCAGCAGCCAAGATCCAGGGGGTGGGGCTGAAGCTTTCTTT
CDR3 protein: CASSQDPGGGAEAFF

V gene: TRBV5-4
D gene: .
clone size: .
J gene: TRBJ2-1
CDR3 DNA: TGTGCCAGCATATCGGCAGGGGAGAATGAGCAGTTCTTC
CDR3 protein: CASISAGENEQFF

V gene: TRBV29-1
D gene: .
clone size: .
J gene: TRBJ2-7
CDR3 DNA: TGCAGCGTTGAAGGTTCGGCTTCCTACGAGCAGTACTTC
CDR3 protein: CSVEGSASYEQYF

V gene: TRBV7-9
D gene: .
clone size: .
J gene: TRBJ1-4
CDR3 DNA: TGTGCCAGCAGCTTAGGTCCAGCGATGAATGAAAAACTGTTTTTT
CDR3 protein: CASSLGPAMNEKLFF

V gene: TRBV7-9
D gene: .
clone size: .
J gene: TRBJ1-1
CDR3 DNA: TGTGCCAGCAGCGCGTGGACCGCCGAGGCTTTCTTT
CDR3 protein: CASSAWTAEAFF

V gene: TRBV12-5
D gene: .
clone size: .
J gene: TRBJ2-3
CDR3 DNA: TGTGCTAGTGGTTATGGGGGATTCACAGATACGCAGTATTTT
CDR3 protein: CASGYGGFTDTQYF

V gene: TRBV7-9
D gene: TRBD1
clone size: .
J gene: TRBJ2-2
CDR3 DNA: TGTGCCAGCAGCTTAGTACAGGGGGCAAGCGGGGAGCTGTTTTTT
CDR3 protein: CASSLVQGASGELFF

V gene: TRBV7-9
D gene: .
clone size: .
J gene: TRBJ1-1
CDR3 DNA: TGTGCCAGCAGACCGACCTGGCGGGCTTTCTTT
CDR3 protein: CASRPTWRAFF

V gene: TRBV13
D gene: TRBD2
clone size: .
J gene: TRBJ2-3
CDR3 DNA: TGTGCCAGCAGCCTCGGGAGGGCCGCAGATACGCAGTATTTT
CDR3 protein: CASSLGRAADTQYF

V gene: TRBV19
D gene: .
clone size: .
J gene: TRBJ2-3
CDR3 DNA: TGTGCCAGTAGTATAGTACCCGGAGATACGCAGTATTTT
CDR3 protein: CASSIVPGDTQYF

V gene: TRBV14
D gene: .
clone size: .
J gene: TRBJ1-1
CDR3 DNA: TGTGCCAGCAGCCGCGGGGGGGTTGAAGCTTTCTTT
CDR3 protein: CASSRGGVEAFF

V gene: TRBV27
D gene: .
clone size: .
J gene: TRBJ1-5
CDR3 DNA: TGTGCCAGCAGTTTATATAGGTCCTACCCGGGGCAGCCCCAGCATTTT
CDR3 protein: CASSLYRSYPGQPQHF

V gene: TRBV7-6
D gene: TRBD1
clone size: .
J gene: TRBJ2-1
CDR3 DNA: TGTGCCAGCAGCTTAGCTCGGGACAGGGTCGAGGGCAATGAGCAGTTCTTC
CDR3 protein: CASSLARDRVEGNEQFF

V gene: TRBV5-1
D gene: .
clone size: .
J gene: TRBJ2-1
CDR3 DNA: TGCGCCAGCAGCTTCAGAGGGGAGAGCTCCTACAATGAGCAGTTCTTC
CDR3 protein: CASSFRGESSYNEQFF

V gene: TRBV6-1
D gene: TRBD1
clone size: .
J gene: TRBJ2-4
CDR3 DNA: TGTGCCAGCAGTGCCCGTGGACAGGGGCTAGCCAAAAACATTCAGTACTTC
CDR3 protein: CASSARGQGLAKNIQYF

V gene: TRBV13
D gene: TRBD1
clone size: .
J gene: TRBJ1-2
CDR3 DNA: TGTGCCAGCAGCTTAGCTGACAGGGTCTACACCTTC
CDR3 protein: CASSLADRVYTF

V gene: TRBV13
D gene: TRBD2
clone size: once
J gene: TRBJ2-7
CDR3 DNA: TGTGCCAGCAGCTTAGGACGGGGGGGCGCCTACGAGCAGTACTTC
CDR3 protein: CASSLGRGGAYEQYF

V gene: TRBV29-1
D gene: .
clone size: .
J gene: TRBJ2-1
CDR3 DNA: TGCAGTCCATACAGGGTTGGATGGAATGAGCAGTTCTTC
CDR3 protein: CSPYRVGWNEQFF

V gene: TRBV11-1
D gene: .
clone size: .
J gene: TRBJ2-7
CDR3 DNA: TGTGCCAGCAGCCTGAGCGGGACACCATCCTACGAGCAGTACTTC
CDR3 protein: CASSLSGTPSYEQYF

V gene: TRBV19
D gene: .
clone size: .
J gene: TRBJ1-1
CDR3 DNA: TGTGCCAGTAGTCCCGCTTACGGAATCCGCGAAGCTTTCTTT
CDR3 protein: CASSPAYGIREAFF

V gene: TRBV7-9
D gene: .
clone size: .
J gene: TRBJ2-5
CDR3 DNA: TGTGCCAGCAGCTTAGCCGAAATGACTGTCCAAGAGACCCAGTACTTC
CDR3 protein: CASSLAEMTVQETQYF

V gene: TRBV4-1
D gene: .
clone size: .
J gene: TRBJ1-5
CDR3 DNA: TGCGCCAGCAGCCAAGTGGCCCAGGATAGCAATCAGCCCCAGCATTTT
CDR3 protein: CASSQVAQDSNQPQHF

V gene: TRBV5-1
D gene: .
clone size: .
J gene: TRBJ2-1
CDR3 DNA: TGCGCCAGCAGCTTCTCTCGAGGGGGGCTGGGAAATGAGCAGTTCTTC
CDR3 protein: CASSFSRGGLGNEQFF

V gene: TRBV7-9
D gene: .
clone size: .
J gene: TRBJ1-2
CDR3 DNA: TGTGCCAGCAGACTGACAGACTATGGCTACACCTTC
CDR3 protein: CASRLTDYGYTF

V gene: TRBV4-1
D gene: TRBD2
clone size: .
J gene: TRBJ2-6
CDR3 DNA: TGCGCCAGCAGATCTAGCGGCTCTGGGGCCAACGTCCTGACTTTC
CDR3 protein: CASRSSGSGANVLTF

V gene: TRBV6-1
D gene: .
clone size: .
J gene: TRBJ2-2
CDR3 DNA: TGTGCCAGCAGTGTACCCGCAACTTCAATGGGGGAGCTGTTTTTT
CDR3 protein: CASSVPATSMGELFF

V gene: TRBV19
D gene: .
clone size: once
J gene: TRBJ2-1
CDR3 DNA: TGTGCCAGTAGTATGGTGGGACTTCGGTTCTTC
CDR3 protein: CASSMVGLRFF

V gene: TRBV6-5
D gene: .
clone size: .
J gene: TRBJ2-3
CDR3 DNA: TGTGCCAGCAGTTCCCCAGATACGCAGTATTTT
CDR3 protein: CASSSPDTQYF

V gene: TRBV5-1
D gene: TRBD1
clone size: once
J gene: TRBJ2-3
CDR3 DNA: TGCGCCAGCAGCTCGGGACAGCAGAGGGCAGATACGCAGTATTTT
CDR3 protein: CASSSGQQRADTQYF

V gene: TRBV27
D gene: TRBD2
clone size: .
J gene: TRBJ2-2
CDR3 DNA: TGTGCCAGCAGTGACCTTAGCGGGACTTACACCGGGGAGCTGTTTTTT
CDR3 protein: CASSDLSGTYTGELFF

V gene: TRBV4-3
D gene: TRBD1
clone size: .
J gene: TRBJ2-7
CDR3 DNA: TGCGCCAGCAGCCAAGAGGGGACAGGGGGCTACGAGCAGTACTTC
CDR3 protein: CASSQEGTGGYEQYF

V gene: TRBV5-4
D gene: .
clone size: .
J gene: TRBJ1-1
CDR3 DNA: TGTGCCAGCAGCGCGCCGGAGAACTGGAACACTGAAGCTTTCTTT
CDR3 protein: CASSAPENWNTEAFF

V gene: TRBV23-1
D gene: .
clone size: .
J gene: TRBJ2-5
CDR3 DNA: TGCGCCAGCAGTCAATCAAGGCTGCAAGAGACCCAGTACTTC
CDR3 protein: CASSQSRLQETQYF

V gene: TRBV2
D gene: TRBD1
clone size: once
J gene: TRBJ1-4
CDR3 DNA: TGTGCCAGCTTTTCGGGACAGGGGCTCGAAAAACTGTTTTTT
CDR3 protein: CASFSGQGLEKLFF

V gene: TRBV23-1
D gene: TRBD2
clone size: .
J gene: TRBJ2-7
CDR3 DNA: TGCGCCAGCTTTTCTAGCGGGGCTAGCTCCTACGAGCAGTACTTC
CDR3 protein: CASFSSGASSYEQYF

V gene: TRBV7-2
D gene: .
clone size: .
J gene: TRBJ2-1
CDR3 DNA: TGTGCCAGCAGCTTTGTCAGCTCTCCCGACAATGAGCAGTTCTTC
CDR3 protein: CASSFVSSPDNEQFF

V gene: TRBV7-9
D gene: .
clone size: .
J gene: TRBJ1-2
CDR3 DNA: TGTGCCAGCAGCCTCGACAGTGATGGCTACACCTTC
CDR3 protein: CASSLDSDGYTF

V gene: TRBV6-6
D gene: TRBD1
clone size: .
J gene: TRBJ1-2
CDR3 DNA: TGTGCCAGCAGTTACGAAGGGGGCCATGGCTACACCTTC
CDR3 protein: CASSYEGGHGYTF